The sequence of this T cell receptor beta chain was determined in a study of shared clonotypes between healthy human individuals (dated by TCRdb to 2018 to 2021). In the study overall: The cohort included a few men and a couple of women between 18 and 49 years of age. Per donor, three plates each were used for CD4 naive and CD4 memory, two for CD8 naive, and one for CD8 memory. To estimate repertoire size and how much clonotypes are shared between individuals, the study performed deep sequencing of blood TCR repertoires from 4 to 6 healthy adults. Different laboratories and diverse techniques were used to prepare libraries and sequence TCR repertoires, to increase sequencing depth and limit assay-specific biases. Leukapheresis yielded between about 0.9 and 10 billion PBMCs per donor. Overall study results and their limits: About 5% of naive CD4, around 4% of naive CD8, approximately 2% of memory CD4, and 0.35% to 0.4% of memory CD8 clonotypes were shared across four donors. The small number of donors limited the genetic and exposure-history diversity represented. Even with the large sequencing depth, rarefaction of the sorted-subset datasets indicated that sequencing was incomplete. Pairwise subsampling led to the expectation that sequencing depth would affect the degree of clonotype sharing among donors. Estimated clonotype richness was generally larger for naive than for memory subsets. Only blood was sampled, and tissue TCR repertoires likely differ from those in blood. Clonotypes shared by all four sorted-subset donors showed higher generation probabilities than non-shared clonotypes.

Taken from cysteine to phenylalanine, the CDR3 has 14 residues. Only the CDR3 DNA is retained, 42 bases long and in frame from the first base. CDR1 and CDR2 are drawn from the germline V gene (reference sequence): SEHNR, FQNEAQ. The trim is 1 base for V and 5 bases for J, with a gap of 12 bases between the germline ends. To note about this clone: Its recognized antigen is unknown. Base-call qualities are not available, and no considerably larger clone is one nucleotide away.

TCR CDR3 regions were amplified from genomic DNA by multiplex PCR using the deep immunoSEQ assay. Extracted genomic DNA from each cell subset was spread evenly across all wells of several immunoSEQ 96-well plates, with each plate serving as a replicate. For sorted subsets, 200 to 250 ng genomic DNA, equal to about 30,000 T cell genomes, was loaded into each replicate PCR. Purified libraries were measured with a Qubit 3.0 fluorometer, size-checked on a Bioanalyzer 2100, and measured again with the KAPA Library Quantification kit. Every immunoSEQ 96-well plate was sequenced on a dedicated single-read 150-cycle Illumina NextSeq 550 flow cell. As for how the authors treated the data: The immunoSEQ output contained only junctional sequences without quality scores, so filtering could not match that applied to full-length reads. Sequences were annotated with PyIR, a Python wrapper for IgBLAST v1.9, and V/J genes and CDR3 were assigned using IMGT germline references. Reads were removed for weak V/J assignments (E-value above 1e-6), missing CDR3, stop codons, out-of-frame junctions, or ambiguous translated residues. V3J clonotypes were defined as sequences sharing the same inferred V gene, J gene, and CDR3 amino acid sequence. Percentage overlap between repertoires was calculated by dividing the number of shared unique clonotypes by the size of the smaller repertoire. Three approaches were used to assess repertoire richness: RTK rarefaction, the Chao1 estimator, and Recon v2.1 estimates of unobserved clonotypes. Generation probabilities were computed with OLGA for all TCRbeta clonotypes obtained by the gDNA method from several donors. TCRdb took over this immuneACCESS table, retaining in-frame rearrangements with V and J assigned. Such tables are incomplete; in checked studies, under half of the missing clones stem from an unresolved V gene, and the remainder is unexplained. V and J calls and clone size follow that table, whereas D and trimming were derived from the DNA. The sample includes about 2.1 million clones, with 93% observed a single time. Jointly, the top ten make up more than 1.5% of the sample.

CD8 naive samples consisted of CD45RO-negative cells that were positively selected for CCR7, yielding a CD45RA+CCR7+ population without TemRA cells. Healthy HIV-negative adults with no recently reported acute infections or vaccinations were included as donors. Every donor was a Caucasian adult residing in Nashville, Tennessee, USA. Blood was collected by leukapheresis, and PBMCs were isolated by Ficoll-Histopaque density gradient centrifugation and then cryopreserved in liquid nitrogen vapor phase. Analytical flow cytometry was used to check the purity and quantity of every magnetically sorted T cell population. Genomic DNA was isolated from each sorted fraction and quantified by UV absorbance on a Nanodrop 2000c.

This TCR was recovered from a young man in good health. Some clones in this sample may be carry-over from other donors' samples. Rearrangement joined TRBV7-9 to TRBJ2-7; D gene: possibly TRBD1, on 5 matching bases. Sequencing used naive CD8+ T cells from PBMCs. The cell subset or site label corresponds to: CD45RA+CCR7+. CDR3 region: CASSLVGQAHEQYF. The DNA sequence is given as TGTGCCAGCAGCTTAGTTGGACAAGCACACGAGCAGTACTTC.